This record covers a single TCR beta chain. Its antigen is unknown. These data come from a study of T cell repertoires in aging, cancer and after chemotherapy. Overall study context: Pre- and post-chemotherapy samples were paired from glioblastoma patients treated with temozolomide-based therapy. Overall study results and limits: Healthy donors lost TCR diversity with age mainly through richness, cancer patients through richness and evenness. In each cancer cohort, median generation probability increased across chemotherapy, suggesting thymic output rebounded. Compared with age-matched healthy donors, untreated hematological or solid cancer patients showed higher blood TCR clonality.

TRB rearrangements spanning V, D and J were amplified using mixed TRB-A/B primers. Each CDR3 protein gets one entry after TCRdb re-called the multiplex PCR reads with MiXCR. The table shows roughly 2,500 distinct CDR3 sequences, with around 28% occurring only once. The CDR3 spans 12 residues. Peripheral blood genomic DNA, not sorted cells or RNA, was the template. Material for sequencing was blood. The chain is built from TRBV21-1 and TRBJ1-2; the DNA was not compared with TRBD1, the D call given in the table. TRBV21-1 is annotated as a pseudogene. The sequence came from a human donor with a solid tumor. CDR3 bases: TGTGCCAGCAGCAAAAACCGGGAAAACTACACCTTC. It encodes CASSKNRENYTF.